These 24 T cell receptor beta chains originate from one sample sequenced in a study of metastatic and nonmetastatic thyroid tumors. TCRdb re-analyzed the PCR reads through MiXCR. There are about 17,000 clones in the sample; about 34% occur only once, and approximately 17% lies in the top ten. Every patient underwent thyroid surgery untreated. Sample: tumor tissue. The receptors here all came from a female donor with papillary thyroid cancer or a benign thyroid nodule (not recorded which). Some clones in this sample may be carry-over from other donors' samples.

A note on this clone: A much larger clone lies one base from this, so it may be a read error. The V gene is TRBV5-1, the J gene TRBJ2-2; perhaps TRBD2 as D (5 bases). The CDR3 covers 13 residues. Germline V CDR1 and CDR2: SGHRS, YFSETQ. The CDR3 spells CAGSAVLDGESFF. The CDR3 DNA sequence: TGCGCCGGCAGCGCCGTCTTGGACGGGGAGTCGTTTTTT.

The chain has TRBV5-1 and TRBJ1-1; perhaps TRBD1 as D (5 bases). CDR1 and CDR2 (germline): SGHRS, YFSETQ. This CDR3 is built from 15 residues. Trimming left V 4 bases short and J 6 bases short, with 19 bases between. CDR3 sequence: CASSVERGGQAEAFF. CDR3 sequence (DNA): TGCGCCAGCAGCGTAGAAAGGGGTGGTCAGGCTGAAGCTTTCTTT.

This clone was seen many times. The chain links TRBV6-6 to TRBJ1-2, with 11 bases lining up with TRBD1. With V trimmed by 1 base and J by 1 base, 8 bases remained unmatched. The germline V gene encodes CDR1 MNHNY and CDR2 SVGAGI (reference sequence). The CDR3 runs to 18 residues. Here the CDR3 reads CASSYYLWGQGVNYGYTF. The CDR3, as DNA: TGTGCCAGCAGTTACTACCTGTGGGGACAGGGGGTTAACTATGGCTACACCTTC.

This chain connects TRBV20-1 to TRBJ2-1, with D possibly TRBD2 on 5 matching bases. V dropped 3 bases and J dropped 9 bases, with 15 bases sitting between them. In germline, CDR1 is DFQATT, CDR2 SNEGSKA (reference sequence). This CDR3 has 13 amino acids. The CDR3 DNA reads as TGCAGTGCTAGTCCCGAATCCCGGGGTGAGCAGTTCTTC. Amino acid sequence: CSASPESRGEQFF.

This rearrangement joins TRBV12-3 or TRBV12-4 to TRBJ2-1; a possible D gene is TRBD1 (5 bases). The CDR3 has 14 amino acids. The V and J ends lost 3 bases and 5 bases respectively, with 11 bases between them. The chain's CDR3 is CASSFQGFNNEQFF. In DNA form, the CDR3 reads TGTGCCAGCAGTTTCCAGGGATTCAACAATGAGCAGTTCTTC.

This clone was seen more than once but under ten times. The chain combines TRBV2 with TRBJ1-5; possibly TRBD1 for D (5 bases). The CDR3 extends over 12 amino acids. V was trimmed by 6 bases and J by 4 bases, leaving 7 bases between them. Germline CDR1 and CDR2: SNHLY and FYNNEI. CDR3 protein: CASRGVNQPQHF. Here the CDR3 DNA reads TGTGCCAGCAGAGGGGTAAATCAGCCCCAGCATTTT.

The V call is TRBV24-1, the J call TRBJ1-2; 7 nucleotides align to TRBD1. V was pared by 5 bases and J by 7 bases, with 6 bases of the junction left unmatched. CDR1 is KGHDR and CDR2 is SFDVKD in the germline V gene. This CDR3 spans 13 amino acids. DNA of the CDR3: TGTGCCACCAGTGCGACAGGGCGGACTGGCTACACCTTC. Protein product: CATSATGRTGYTF.

This clone is categorized as medium-sized (0.01 to 0.1%). CDR3 amino acids: CASSYKGNEQYF. The CDR3 coding sequence is TGTGCCAGCAGTTACAAGGGGAACGAGCAGTACTTC. The chain recombines TRBV6-2 or TRBV6-3 with TRBJ2-7, with a tentative D call TRBD1 (5 bases). V lost 2 bases, J lost 5 bases, and 7 bases lay in between. Germline V lookup: CDR1 MNHEY, CDR2 SVGEGT. The CDR3 loop spans 12 amino acids.

This clone has just a few counts. The chain uses TRBV5-1 and TRBJ2-1; 12 bases are shared with TRBD2. V lost 0 bases, J lost 1 base, and 5 bases stayed unmatched. The CDR3 contains 18 residues. Germline CDR1 and CDR2: SGHRS and YFSETQ. CDR3 nucleotides: TGCGCCAGCAGCTTGGGGGGACTAGCGGGTGGGTCCTACAATGAGCAGTTCTTC. It codes for CASSLGGLAGGSYNEQFF. The full variable domain, rest sourced from reference TRBV5-1 and TRBJ2-1, is KAGVTQTPRYLIKTRGQQVTLSCSPISGHRSVSWYQQTPGQGLQFLFEYFSETQRNKGNFPGRFSGRQFSNSRSEMNVSTLELGDSALYLCASSLGGLAGGSYNEQFFGPGTRLTVL.

This clone is medium-sized in the sample. The chain is built from TRBV6-1 and TRBJ2-7; unclear D gene. Between the trimmed V and J ends, which lost 6 bases and 5 bases, there was a span of 8 bases. Germline-derived CDR1 and CDR2 are MNHNS and SASEGT. The CDR3 has 11 residues. The CDR3 loop reads CASRDSNEQYF. The CDR3 nucleotides read TGTGCCAGCAGGGATTCCAACGAGCAGTACTTC.

The chain has TRBV30 and TRBJ2-3; 10 bases map to TRBD2. The CDR3 runs 16 residues. V dropped 1 base and J dropped 3; count of bases not matched to a gene: 7. Germline values: CDR1 GTSNPN, CDR2 SVGIG (reference sequence). The CDR3 region has the DNA TGTGCCTGGAGTGGGACTAGCGGCCGCTTGACAGATACGCAGTATTTT. Protein: CAWSGTSGRLTDTQYF.

J is TRBJ2-7 and V is TRBV2; 8 bases fit TRBD2. The CDR3 contains 15 residues. Trimming took 4 bases from V and 3 from J; bases not matched to a gene: 8. The V gene's germline CDR1 is SNHLY and CDR2 FYNNEI. The CDR3: CASSGRTSRGYEQYF. The CDR3 nucleotides read TGTGCCAGCAGTGGACGGACTAGCCGGGGCTACGAGCAGTACTTC.

By frequency in the sample, this clone is medium-sized (0.01 to 0.1%). The gene calls are TRBV19 and TRBJ2-7; D is undetermined. This CDR3 comprises 12 residues. Germline V gene data show CDR1 as LNHDA and CDR2 as SQIVND (reference sequence). The germline V and J ends were trimmed by 6 bases and 3 bases, with 9 bases remaining between them. The CDR3 bases are TGTGCCAGTAGCCCTGGACGCTACGAGCAGTACTTC. Translating gives CASSPGRYEQYF.

This clone was counted only a few times. V is TRBV6-1 and J is TRBJ2-7; D is undetermined. Trimming cost V 6 bases and J 2 bases, with 14 bases left between them. CDR1 is MNHNS and CDR2 is SASEGT in the germline V gene. The CDR3 consists of 14 residues. CDR3 amino acids: CASSRSGVTYEQYF. In DNA, the CDR3 is TGTGCCAGCAGCCGCTCTGGGGTTACCTACGAGCAGTACTTC.

The chain is built from TRBV5-1 and TRBJ2-5; the D gene could be TRBD1 or TRBD2 (6 bases each). V was clipped by 0 bases and J by 1 base, with 13 bases between them. Germline V CDR1 and CDR2: SGHRS, YFSETQ. This CDR3 contains 16 residues. CDR3 nucleotide sequence: TGCGCCAGCAGCTTGGCCGGGGGCGGGGCCCAAGAGACCCAGTACTTC. Its translation: CASSLAGGGAQETQYF.

This clone was counted only a few times. This chain uses TRBV6-4 with TRBJ2-1; 8 bases are a match to TRBD2. The CDR3 has 15 residues. V trimming: 0 bases; J trimming: 4 bases; junction bases outside the gene matches: 2. Germline loops: CDR1 MRHNA, CDR2 SNTAGT. This CDR3 reads CASSDSSGSYNEQFF. Written as DNA, the CDR3 is TGTGCCAGCAGTGACTCGAGCGGGAGTTACAATGAGCAGTTCTTC.

The rearrangement uses TRBV6-1 and TRBJ1-2; 8 bases agree with TRBD1. The CDR3 is made up of 13 amino acids. V lost 6 bases and J lost 3; bases outside the gene matches: 3. Germline assignment: CDR1 MNHNS and CDR2 SASEGT. The CDR3 coding sequence is TGTGCCAGCAGGGGGGACAGGTACTATGGCTACACCTTC. This encodes CASRGDRYYGYTF.

The chain joins TRBV20-1 to TRBJ2-5; the match to TRBD2 covers 8 bases. J lost 14 bases, V lost 1 base, and 15 bases had no gene match. Germline V lookup: CDR1 DFQATT, CDR2 SNEGSKA (reference sequence). This CDR3 has 14 amino acids. Written as DNA, the CDR3 is TGCAGTGCTAGAGGGGGGACTAGGTCTGAGACCCCCTACTTC. Amino acids: CSARGGTRSETPYF.

As concerns this clone: At one end the junction does not follow the germline gene, possibly because of a read error. The V and J genes are TRBV12-3 or TRBV12-4 and TRBJ2-7; D is unclear. The CDR3 sequence is 12 residues long. This chain's CDR3 is CASSRSGYEQSF. Written as DNA, the CDR3 is TGTGCCAGCAGTCGGTCAGGCTACGAGCAGTCCTTC.

The rearrangement links TRBV28 to TRBJ2-7; the D gene is possibly TRBD1 (7 bases). V was cut by 8 bases and J by 5 bases, with 19 bases left in between. The CDR3 consists of 14 residues. Germline values: CDR1 MDHEN, CDR2 SYDVKM. CDR3 residues: CASLMRGPGDEQYF. The CDR3, as DNA: TGTGCCAGCCTGATGAGGGGGCCGGGGGACGAGCAGTACTTC.

The CDR3 is CSACGQGQYEQYF. The CDR3 DNA is TGCAGTGCTTGCGGACAGGGGCAGTACGAGCAGTACTTC. The chain combines TRBV20-1 with TRBJ2-7, with 9 bases aligning to TRBD1. The CDR3 has 13 residues. Trimming took 5 bases from V and 4 from J; bases not matched to a gene: 6. Germline CDR1 and CDR2: DFQATT and SNEGSKA (reference sequence).

There are a few counts of this clone. This specimen includes other DNA sequences encoding the same CDR3. The genes are TRBV15 and TRBJ1-2; D might be TRBD1 (6 bases). The V and J ends lost 3 bases and 11 bases respectively, with 10 bases between them. Per germline, CDR1 LNHNV and CDR2 YYDKDF (reference sequence). The CDR3 loop spans 11 amino acids. In DNA, the CDR3 is TGTGCCACCAGCAGGGGACACGGATACACCTTC. It is translated as CATSRGHGYTF.

This clone was detected a few times. The chain is built from TRBV28 and TRBJ1-2, with D perhaps matching TRBD1 (5 bases). CDR3 length equals 13 residues. Germline values: CDR1 MDHEN, CDR2 SYDVKM. With 5 bases removed from V and 1 base from J, the gap between germline ends came to 8 bases. The CDR3 sequence: CASSVQVNYGYTF. The CDR3 DNA reads as TGTGCCAGCAGTGTACAGGTTAACTATGGCTACACCTTC.

The DNA of the CDR3 is TGTGCCAGCAGCGGGGGGTGGTCGGGAGCCTACAATGAGCAGTTCTTC. Protein: CASSGGWSGAYNEQFF. The V and J genes are TRBV11-1 and TRBJ2-1; D is perhaps TRBD2 (6 bases). From germline, CDR1 is SGHAT and CDR2 FQDESV (reference sequence). The germline V and J ends were trimmed by 5 bases and 2 bases, with 16 bases remaining between them. The CDR3 length is 16 residues.